This TCR beta chain is from a study of siplizumab effects on memory and regulatory T cells. The germline CDR1 and CDR2 sequences are LNHDA and SQIVND (reference sequence). The CDR3 sequence is 16 residues long. Germline trimming cut 4 bases from V and 1 base from J; bases unmatched to any gene: 7. Clones were sequenced by immunoSEQ multiplex PCR, and TCRdb holds only the in-frame ones, with some missing. The sample includes about 100,000 clones, 85% to 95% of them seen just once. This sequence joins TRBV19 and TRBJ2-7; TRBD1 agrees at 10 bases. The receptor comes from a human donor in good health. The specimen sequenced was non-Treg CD4+ T cells sorted from blood. The CDR3 protein is CASSNLGQGESYEQYF. CDR3 nucleotides: TGTGCCAGTAGTAACCTTGGACAGGGGGAGTCCTACGAGCAGTACTTC. The full variable domain, with the rest looked up from reference TRBV19 and TRBJ2-7, is DGGITQSPKYLFRKEGQNVTLSCEQNLNHDAMYWYRQDPGQGLRLIYYSQIVNDFQKGDIAEGYSVSREKKESFPLTVTSAQKNPTAFYLCASSNLGQGESYEQYFGPGTRLTVT.